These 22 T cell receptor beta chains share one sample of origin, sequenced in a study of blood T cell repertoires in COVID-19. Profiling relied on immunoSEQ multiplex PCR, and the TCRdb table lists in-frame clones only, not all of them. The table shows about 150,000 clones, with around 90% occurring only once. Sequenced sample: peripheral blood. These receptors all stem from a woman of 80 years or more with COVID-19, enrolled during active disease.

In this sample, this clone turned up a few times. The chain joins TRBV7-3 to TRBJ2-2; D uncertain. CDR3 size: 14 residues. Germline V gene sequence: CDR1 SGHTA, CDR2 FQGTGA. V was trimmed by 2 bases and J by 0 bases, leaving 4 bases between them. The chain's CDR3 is CASSLAANTGELFF. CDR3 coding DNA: TGTGCCAGCAGCTTAGCGGCGAACACCGGGGAGCTGTTTTTT.

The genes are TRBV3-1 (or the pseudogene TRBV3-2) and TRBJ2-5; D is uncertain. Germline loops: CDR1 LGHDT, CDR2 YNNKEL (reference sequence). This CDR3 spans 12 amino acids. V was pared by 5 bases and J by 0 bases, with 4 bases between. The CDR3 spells CASSFNQETQYF. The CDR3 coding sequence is TGTGCCAGCAGCTTTAACCAAGAGACCCAGTACTTC.

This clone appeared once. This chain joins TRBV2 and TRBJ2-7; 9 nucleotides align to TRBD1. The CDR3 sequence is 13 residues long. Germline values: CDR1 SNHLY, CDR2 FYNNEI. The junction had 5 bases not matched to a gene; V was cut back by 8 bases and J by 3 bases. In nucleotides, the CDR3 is TGTGCCAGCTTGAGGGACAGGGACTACGAGCAGTACTTC. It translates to CASLRDRDYEQYF.

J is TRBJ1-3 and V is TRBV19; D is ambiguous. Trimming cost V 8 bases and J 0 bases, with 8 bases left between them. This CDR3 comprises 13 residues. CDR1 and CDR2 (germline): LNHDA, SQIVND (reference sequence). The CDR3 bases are TGTGCCAGTGGAACAGCCTCTGGAAACACCATATATTTT. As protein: CASGTASGNTIYF. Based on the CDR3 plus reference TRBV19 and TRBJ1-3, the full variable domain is DGGITQSPKYLFRKEGQNVTLSCEQNLNHDAMYWYRQDPGQGLRLIYYSQIVNDFQKGDIAEGYSVSREKKESFPLTVTSAQKNPTAFYLCASGTASGNTIYFGEGSWLTVV.

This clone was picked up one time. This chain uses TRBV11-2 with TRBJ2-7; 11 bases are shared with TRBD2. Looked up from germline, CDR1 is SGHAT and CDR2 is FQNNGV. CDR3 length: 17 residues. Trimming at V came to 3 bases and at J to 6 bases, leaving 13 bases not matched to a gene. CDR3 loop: CASSFHAILAGVGEQYF. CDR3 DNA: TGTGCCAGCAGCTTCCACGCAATACTAGCGGGAGTCGGCGAGCAGTACTTC.

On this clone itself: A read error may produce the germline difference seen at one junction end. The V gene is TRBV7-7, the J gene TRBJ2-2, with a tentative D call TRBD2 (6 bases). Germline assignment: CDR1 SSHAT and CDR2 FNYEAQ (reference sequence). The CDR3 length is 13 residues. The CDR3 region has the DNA TGTGCTAGCAGCTCTACGGGGGCCGGGGAGCTGTTTTTT. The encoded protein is CASSSTGAGELFF.

The CDR3 loop reads CASIRWGVTEAFF. The CDR3 DNA reads as TGTGCCAGTATCCGATGGGGAGTCACTGAAGCTTTCTTT. The chain employs TRBV19 and TRBJ1-1; D gene ambiguous. Trimming removed 7 bases at V and 4 bases at J, with 13 bases between. This CDR3 has 13 residues. Germline values: CDR1 LNHDA, CDR2 SQIVND (reference sequence).

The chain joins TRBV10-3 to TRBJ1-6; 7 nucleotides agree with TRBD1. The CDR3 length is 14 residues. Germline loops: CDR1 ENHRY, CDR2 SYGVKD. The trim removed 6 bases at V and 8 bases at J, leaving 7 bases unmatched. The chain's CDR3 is CAIRPTGMDSPLHF. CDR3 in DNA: TGTGCCATCAGACCGACAGGGATGGATTCACCCCTCCACTTT.

For the CDR3, the DNA is TGCAGTGCTAGAGAGGGCTCACCCCTCCACTTT. Its protein product is CSAREGSPLHF. This chain uses TRBV20-1 with TRBJ1-6; D remains ambiguous. This CDR3 contains 11 residues. The V gene lost 0 bases and the J gene lost 10 bases, with 4 bases spanning the gap. The germline V gene has CDR1 DFQATT and CDR2 SNEGSKA (reference sequence).

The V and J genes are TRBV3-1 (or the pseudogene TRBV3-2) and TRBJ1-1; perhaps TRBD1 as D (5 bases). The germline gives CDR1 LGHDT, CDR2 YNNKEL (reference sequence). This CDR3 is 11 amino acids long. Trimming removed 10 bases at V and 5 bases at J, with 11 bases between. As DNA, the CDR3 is TGTGCCACCCGGTCAGGGACTGAAGCTTTCTTT. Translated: CATRSGTEAFF.

CDR3 DNA sequence: TGTGCCAGCAGCCCCAGGGTCCAAGAGACCCAGTACTTC. It is translated as CASSPRVQETQYF. This rearrangement joins TRBV7-8 to TRBJ2-5, with D perhaps matching TRBD1 (5 bases). Germline loops: CDR1 SGHVS, CDR2 FQNEAQ. The CDR3 extends over 13 amino acids. The V and J ends lost 5 bases and 1 base respectively, with 8 bases between them.

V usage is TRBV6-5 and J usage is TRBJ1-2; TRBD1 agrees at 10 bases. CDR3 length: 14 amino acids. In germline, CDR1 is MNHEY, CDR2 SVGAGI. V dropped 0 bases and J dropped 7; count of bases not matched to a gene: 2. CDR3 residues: CASSYSDRGPGYTF. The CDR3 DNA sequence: TGTGCCAGCAGTTACTCAGACAGGGGGCCTGGCTACACCTTC.

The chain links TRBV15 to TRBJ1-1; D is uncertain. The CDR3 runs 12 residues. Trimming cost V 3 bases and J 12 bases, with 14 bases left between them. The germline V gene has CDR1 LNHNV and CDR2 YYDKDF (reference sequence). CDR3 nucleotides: TGTGCCACCAGCAGGTCAGGAGGGTTGACTTTCTTT. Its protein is CATSRSGGLTFF.

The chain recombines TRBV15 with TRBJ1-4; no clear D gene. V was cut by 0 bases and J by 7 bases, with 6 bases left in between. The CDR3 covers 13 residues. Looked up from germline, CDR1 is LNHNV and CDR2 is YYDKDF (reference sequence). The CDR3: CATSRDFSEKLFF. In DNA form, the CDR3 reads TGTGCCACCAGCAGAGATTTCAGTGAAAAACTGTTTTTT.

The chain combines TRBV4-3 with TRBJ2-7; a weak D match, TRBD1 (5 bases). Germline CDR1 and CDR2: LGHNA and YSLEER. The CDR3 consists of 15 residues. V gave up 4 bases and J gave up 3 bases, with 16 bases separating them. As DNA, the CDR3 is TGCGCCAGCAGCCCCCCCGACAGAGCTTACTACGAGCAGTACTTC. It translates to CASSPPDRAYYEQYF.

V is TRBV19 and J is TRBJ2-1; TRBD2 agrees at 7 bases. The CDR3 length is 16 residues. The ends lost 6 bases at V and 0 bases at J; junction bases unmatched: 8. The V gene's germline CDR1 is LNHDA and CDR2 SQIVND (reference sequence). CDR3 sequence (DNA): TGTGCCAGTAGCCGGACTAGAACCCCCTCCTACAATGAGCAGTTCTTC. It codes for CASSRTRTPSYNEQFF.

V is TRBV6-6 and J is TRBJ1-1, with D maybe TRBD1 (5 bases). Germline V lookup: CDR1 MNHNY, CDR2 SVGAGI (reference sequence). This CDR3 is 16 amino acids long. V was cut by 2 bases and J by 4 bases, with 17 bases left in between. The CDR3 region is CASSYKWAGRATEAFF. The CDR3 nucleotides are TGTGCCAGCAGTTACAAGTGGGCAGGGAGGGCCACTGAAGCTTTCTTT.

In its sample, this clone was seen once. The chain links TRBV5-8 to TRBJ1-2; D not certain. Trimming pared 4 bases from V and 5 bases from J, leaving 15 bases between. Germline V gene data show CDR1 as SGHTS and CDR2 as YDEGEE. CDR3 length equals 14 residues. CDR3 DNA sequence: TGTGCCAGCAGCCTGAAGACCGGGGTGTATGGCTACACCTTC. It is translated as CASSLKTGVYGYTF.

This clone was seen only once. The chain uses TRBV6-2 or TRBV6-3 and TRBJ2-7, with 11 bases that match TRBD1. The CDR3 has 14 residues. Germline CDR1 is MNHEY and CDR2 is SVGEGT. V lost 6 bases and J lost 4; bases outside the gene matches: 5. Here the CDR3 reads CASSRTGGGYEQYF. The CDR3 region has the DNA TGTGCCAGCAGCAGGACAGGGGGCGGATACGAGCAGTACTTC.

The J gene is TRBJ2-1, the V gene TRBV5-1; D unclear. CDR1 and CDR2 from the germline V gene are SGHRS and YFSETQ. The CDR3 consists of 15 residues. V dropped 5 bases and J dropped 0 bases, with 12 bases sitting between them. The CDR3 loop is CASRFELSSYNEQFF. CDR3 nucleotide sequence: TGCGCCAGCAGATTCGAGCTGAGCTCCTACAATGAGCAGTTCTTC.

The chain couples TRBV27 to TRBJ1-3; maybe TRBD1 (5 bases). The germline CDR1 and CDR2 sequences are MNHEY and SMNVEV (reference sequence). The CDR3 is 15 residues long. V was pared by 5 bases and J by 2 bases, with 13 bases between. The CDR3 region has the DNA TGTGCCAGCAGTCAGTACCCGGGGGCTGGAAACACCATATATTTT. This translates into CASSQYPGAGNTIYF.

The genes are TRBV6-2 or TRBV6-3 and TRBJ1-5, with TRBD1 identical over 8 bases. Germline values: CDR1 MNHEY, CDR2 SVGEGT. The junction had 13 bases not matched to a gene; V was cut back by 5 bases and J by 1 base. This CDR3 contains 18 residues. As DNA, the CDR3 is TGTGCCAGCAGTCAACCCGGGACAGGTCAACGGAGCAATCAGCCCCAGCATTTT. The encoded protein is CASSQPGTGQRSNQPQHF.